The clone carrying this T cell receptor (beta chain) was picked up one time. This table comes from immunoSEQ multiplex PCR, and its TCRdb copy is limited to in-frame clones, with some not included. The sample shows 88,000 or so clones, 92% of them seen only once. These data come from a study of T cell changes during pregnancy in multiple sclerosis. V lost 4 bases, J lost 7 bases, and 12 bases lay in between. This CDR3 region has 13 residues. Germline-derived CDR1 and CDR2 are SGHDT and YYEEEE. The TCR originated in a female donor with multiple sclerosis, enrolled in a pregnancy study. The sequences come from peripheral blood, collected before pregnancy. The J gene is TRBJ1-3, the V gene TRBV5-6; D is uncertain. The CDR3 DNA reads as TGTGCCAGCAGCCTGCCGACTCCGAACACCATATATTTT. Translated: CASSLPTPNTIYF.